This T cell receptor beta chain was identified during a study of blood T cell repertoires in COVID-19 (dated by TCRdb to about 2020). Regarding the study in general: Collaborator samples came from the United States, Italy and Spain and covered acute and convalescent phases of COVID-19. Where HLA class I and class II types were available, the types were taken from metadata supplied by the sample provider, not from assay-based typing. The dataset comprised deeply sampled blood TCRbeta repertoires from subjects exposed to, actively infected with, or recovered from COVID-19. A freely available public database, intended as a resource for researchers studying the immune response to SARS-CoV-2, is where the repertoires were released. The sample metadata nearly always contained a de-identified subject ID, COVID-19 status, age in years and sex. The prospective study material was composed of cDNA or gDNA derived from T cells, B-cell-depleted T cells, or PBMCs. The samples were drawn from two sources: the first 160 participants of the ongoing ImmuneRACE study, and over 950 subjects contributed by 6 global collaborators. What the study reported, not specific to this receptor: The amount of clinical and demographic metadata varied by source and participant and was provided uncurated.

TCRbeta CDR3 regions were amplified from genomic DNA using the immunoSEQ Assay, a bias-controlled multiplex PCR. Regarding the original processing steps: Nucleated cell counts per sample were estimated from amplification of reference gene primers within the assay. Sequence reads were collapsed and filtered to measure the absolute abundance of every unique TCRbeta CDR3 rearrangement. For each sample, productive Simpson clonality was calculated by taking the square root of Simpson's diversity index across productive rearrangements. TCRdb re-hosts the immuneACCESS table, in-frame sequences only. Its copies lack some clones; in the studies checked, an unresolved V gene accounts for under half of them, and the cause for the rest is not known. Clonal size and the V and J genes are those of that table, whereas D and trimming came from the DNA. The sample has a few hundred thousand clones on record, roughly 77% of them singletons. The ten biggest clones cover 3% to 3.5% of the sample.

Collaborating institutions collected whole blood in K2EDTA tubes following their own protocols. For TCRbeta analysis, collaborators shipped samples in one of three forms: frozen whole blood, isolated PBMCs, or DNA extracted from either of those sample types. About this clone itself: Its antigen remains unidentified. The record has no base qualities; no much larger clone is one base away.

This receptor was taken from a woman at least 80 years old with acute or convalescent COVID-19. The sample consisted of peripheral blood.

The base sequence is TGTGCCAGCAGCCGGGACATCCTAAGCTACGAGCAGTACTTC. It specifies CASSRDILSYEQYF. Recombination linked TRBV6-5 to TRBJ2-7, with TRBD1 tentatively as D gene (6 bases match). The germline ends are 15 bases apart after V is trimmed by 6 bases and J by 3 bases. The CDR3 has 14 amino acids, counting the end cysteine and phenylalanine. The entry retains the CDR3 DNA only, 42 bases that are in frame from base 1. Sequences MNHEY (CDR1) and SVGAGI (CDR2) are obtained from the germline V gene.